The next 18 T cell receptor beta chains were all read from a single sample in a study of cytomegalovirus exposure and HLA in healthy donors. The primer mix had 60 Vbeta and 13 Jbeta primers. Profiled with immunoSEQ multiplex PCR; TCRdb holds only in-frame clones, not every one. Among 150,000 to 200,000 clones, around 78% were seen once, and the ten largest hold 1%. Sequenced material: PBMCs. These receptors originate from a woman aged 40 to 55 in good health and CMV-seronegative.

This CDR3 is CASSWGQGVTEAFF. In DNA form, the CDR3 reads TGTGCCAGCAGCTGGGGACAGGGTGTAACTGAAGCTTTCTTT. This chain links TRBV7-9 with TRBJ1-1, with 9 bases that match TRBD1. With 4 bases clipped from V and 5 bases from J, the junction kept 5 bases outside the gene matches. CDR1 and CDR2 (germline): SEHNR, FQNEAQ (reference sequence). The CDR3 length is 14 residues.

This chain links TRBV7-6 with TRBJ2-5; D is uncertain. The CDR3 loop spans 13 amino acids. Trimming stripped 3 bases from V and 6 bases from J, with 11 bases between. Germline assignment: CDR1 SGHVS and CDR2 FNYEAQ. In DNA, the CDR3 is TGTGCCAGCAGCTTTAGCCAGTGGAAGACCCAGTACTTC. Amino acids: CASSFSQWKTQYF.

The V and J genes are TRBV19 and TRBJ1-5; tentative D call: TRBD1 (6 bases). CDR3 length: 14 residues. Germline CDR1 and CDR2: LNHDA and SQIVND (reference sequence). V dropped 3 bases and J dropped 5 bases, with 11 bases sitting between them. CDR3 DNA sequence: TGTGCCAGTAGTATCCGGACAGTCCATCAGCCCCAGCATTTT. It translates to CASSIRTVHQPQHF. Drawing the rest from reference TRBV19 and TRBJ1-5, the complete variable domain is DGGITQSPKYLFRKEGQNVTLSCEQNLNHDAMYWYRQDPGQGLRLIYYSQIVNDFQKGDIAEGYSVSREKKESFPLTVTSAQKNPTAFYLCASSIRTVHQPQHFGDGTRLSIL.

V is TRBV2 and J is TRBJ2-2; no clear D gene. This CDR3 spans 14 amino acids. The V end lost 8 bases, the J end lost 0 bases, and 10 bases lay between the germline ends. The germline V gene has CDR1 SNHLY and CDR2 FYNNEI. The CDR3 loop is CASLPEANTGELFF. The CDR3 nucleotides read TGTGCCAGCCTCCCAGAGGCGAACACCGGGGAGCTGTTTTTT.

J is TRBJ1-5 and V is TRBV30, with D unclear. The CDR3 consists of 12 residues. V dropped 1 base and J dropped 4 bases, with 5 bases sitting between them. CDR1 and CDR2 (germline): GTSNPN, SVGIG (reference sequence). Here the CDR3 reads CAWSAPNQPQHF. CDR3 nucleotides: TGTGCCTGGAGTGCCCCTAATCAGCCCCAGCATTTT.

The J gene is TRBJ2-3, the V gene TRBV5-1; TRBD2 matches at 9 bases. With V trimmed by 5 bases and J by 4 bases, 2 bases remained unmatched. The germline V gene has CDR1 SGHRS and CDR2 YFSETQ. The CDR3 loop spans 13 amino acids. The CDR3 region is CASRKREADTQYF. CDR3 coding DNA: TGCGCCAGCAGAAAGCGGGAGGCAGATACGCAGTATTTT. Variable domain in full (rest from reference TRBV5-1 and TRBJ2-3): KAGVTQTPRYLIKTRGQQVTLSCSPISGHRSVSWYQQTPGQGLQFLFEYFSETQRNKGNFPGRFSGRQFSNSRSEMNVSTLELGDSALYLCASRKREADTQYFGPGTRLTVL.

The chain carries TRBV30 and TRBJ2-5; 15 nucleotides match TRBD2. Germline CDR1 GTSNPN, CDR2 SVGIG (reference sequence). Trimming removed 3 bases from V and 5 bases from J; junction bases left unmatched: 13. The CDR3 totals 18 residues. CDR3: CAWSATRTSGRAPETQYF. The CDR3 coding sequence is TGTGCCTGGAGCGCAACTCGGACTAGCGGGAGGGCCCCGGAGACCCAGTACTTC.

This chain uses TRBV4-2 with TRBJ2-1; TRBD2 matches at 9 bases. The CDR3 runs 15 residues. Trimming at V came to 3 bases and at J to 9 bases, leaving 9 bases not matched to a gene. Germline-derived CDR1 and CDR2 are LGHNA and YNFKEQ. The CDR3: CASSHPSREGLEQFF. The CDR3, as DNA: TGTGCCAGCAGCCACCCCTCGCGGGAGGGCCTTGAGCAGTTCTTC.

V usage is TRBV7-3 and J usage is TRBJ2-1; 12 bases line up with TRBD2. From germline, CDR1 is SGHTA and CDR2 FQGTGA. The CDR3 runs to 15 residues. Germline trimming cut 3 bases from V and 9 bases from J; bases unmatched to any gene: 6. CDR3 residues: CASSFRTSGTSEQFF. CDR3 DNA: TGTGCCAGCAGCTTCCGGACTAGCGGGACTAGTGAGCAGTTCTTC.

CDR3 protein: CASSTSSYEQYF. In DNA, the CDR3 is TGCGCCAGCAGCACGAGCTCCTACGAGCAGTACTTC. This rearrangement joins TRBV5-1 to TRBJ2-7; D gene ambiguous. Between the trimmed V and J ends, which lost 4 bases and 0 bases, there was a span of 5 bases. The CDR3 has 12 residues. Germline V gene data show CDR1 as SGHRS and CDR2 as YFSETQ.

The V gene is TRBV5-4, the J gene TRBJ2-1; D not certain. The CDR3 length is 13 residues. V was clipped by 2 bases and J by 6 bases, with 9 bases between them. CDR1 is SGHNT, CDR2 YYREEE, per germline (reference sequence). The DNA for the CDR3 is TGTGCCAGCAGCTTCGGGTTCGGCAATGAGCAGTTCTTC. Amino acid sequence: CASSFGFGNEQFF. The full variable domain, its missing parts supplied by reference TRBV5-4 and TRBJ2-1, is ETGVTQSPTHLIKTRGQQVTLRCSSQSGHNTVSWYQQALGQGPQFIFQYYREEENGRGNFPPRFSGLQFPNYSSELNVNALELDDSALYLCASSFGFGNEQFFGPGTRLTVL.

The chain recombines TRBV9 with TRBJ1-2; D unresolved. V lost 5 bases, J lost 5 bases, and 13 bases lay in between. Germline CDR1 SGDLS, CDR2 YYNGEE. CDR3 length equals 13 residues. The CDR3 reads CASSEGFGYGYTF. CDR3 DNA sequence: TGTGCCAGCAGTGAGGGCTTCGGGTATGGCTACACCTTC.

This clone was picked up one time. The V and J genes are TRBV25-1 and TRBJ1-1, with 8 nucleotides matching TRBD1. With V trimmed by 4 bases and J by 3 bases, 4 bases remained unmatched. Germline CDR1 is MGHDK and CDR2 is SYGVNS. This CDR3 contains 14 residues. As DNA, the CDR3 is TGTGCCAGCAGTGGACAGGGGCTATACACTGAAGCTTTCTTT. It encodes CASSGQGLYTEAFF.

This clone was seen more than once but under ten times. This chain connects TRBV19 to TRBJ1-1; D may be TRBD1 (5 bases). The CDR3 runs 14 residues. From germline, CDR1 is LNHDA and CDR2 SQIVND (reference sequence). The germline V and J ends were trimmed by 0 bases and 7 bases, with 12 bases remaining between them. The CDR3 bases are TGTGCCAGTAGTATAGAGGAGGGGTTGGGTGAAGCTTTCTTT. Translation gives CASSIEEGLGEAFF.

The chain carries TRBV11-3 and TRBJ2-3, with 9 bases lining up with TRBD2. The junction had 10 bases not matched to a gene; V was cut back by 5 bases and J by 1 base. CDR1 SGHNT and CDR2 YENEEA come from the germline V gene. This CDR3 spans 17 amino acids. This CDR3 reads CASSPQGRGGGTDTQYF. The CDR3 DNA reads as TGTGCCAGCAGCCCCCAAGGGCGCGGGGGGGGCACAGATACGCAGTATTTT.

In its sample, this clone was seen a few times. For the CDR3, the DNA is TGTGCCAGCTCATCCCCCCCTGACGAGCAGTACTTC. This encodes CASSSPPDEQYF. V is TRBV18 and J is TRBJ2-7; unclear D gene. Trimming removed 5 bases at V and 5 bases at J, with 10 bases between. The length of the CDR3 is 12 residues. Germline values: CDR1 KGHSH, CDR2 LQKENI.

This clone is labeled medium-sized (0.01 to 0.1%). This chain links TRBV6-5 with TRBJ2-5, with TRBD1 matching 11 bases. The CDR3 has 15 residues. The V gene's germline CDR1 is MNHEY and CDR2 SVGAGI. The trim removed 5 bases at V and 4 bases at J, leaving 6 bases unmatched. DNA of the CDR3: TGTGCCAGCAGTGCATCGGGACAGGGGGGAGAGACCCAGTACTTC. Its translation is CASSASGQGGETQYF.

The chain has TRBV19 and TRBJ2-3; 11 bases map to TRBD2. The CDR3 runs 14 residues. Germline assignment: CDR1 LNHDA and CDR2 SQIVND (reference sequence). V lost 8 bases and J lost 3; bases outside the gene matches: 4. CDR3 sequence (DNA): TGTGCCAGTCAAACTAGCGGGAGAACAGATACGCAGTATTTT. It codes for CASQTSGRTDTQYF.